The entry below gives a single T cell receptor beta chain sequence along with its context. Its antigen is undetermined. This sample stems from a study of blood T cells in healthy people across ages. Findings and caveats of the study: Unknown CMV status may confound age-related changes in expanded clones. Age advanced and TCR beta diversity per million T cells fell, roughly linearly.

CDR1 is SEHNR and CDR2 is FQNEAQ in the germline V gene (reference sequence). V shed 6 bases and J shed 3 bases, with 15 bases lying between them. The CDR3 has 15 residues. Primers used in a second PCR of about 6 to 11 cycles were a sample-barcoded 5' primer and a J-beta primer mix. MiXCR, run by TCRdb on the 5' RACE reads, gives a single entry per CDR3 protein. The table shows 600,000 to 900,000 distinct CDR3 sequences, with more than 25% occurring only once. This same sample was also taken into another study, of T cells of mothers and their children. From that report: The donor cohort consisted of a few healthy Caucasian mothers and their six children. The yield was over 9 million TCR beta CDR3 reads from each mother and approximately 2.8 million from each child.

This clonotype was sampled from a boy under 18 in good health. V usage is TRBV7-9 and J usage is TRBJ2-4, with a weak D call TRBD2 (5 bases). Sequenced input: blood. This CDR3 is CASSNPLGVKNIQYF. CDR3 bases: TGTGCCAGCAGTAACCCTCTGGGAGTCAAAAACATTCAGTACTTC.